This T cell receptor (beta chain) was sequenced for a study of CD8 T cells in ankylosing spondylitis. This clonotype was seen many times. Scientists made TCR beta libraries using quantitative 5'-RACE with molecular barcodes. One entry per CDR3 protein results from TCRdb running MiXCR on the 5' RACE reads. Here the sample spans some 130,000 distinct CDR3 sequences, around 10% being singletons. Germline V gene lookup returns CDR1 SGHTA and CDR2 FQGNSA. This CDR3 is 17 amino acids long. V trimming: 1 base; J trimming: 7 bases; junction bases outside the gene matches: 10. The specimen was blood, either unsorted or a sorted T cell fraction (not recorded which). The chain combines TRBV7-2 with TRBJ2-1, with TRBD2 identical over 10 bases. The sequence derives from a female donor with ankylosing spondylitis or in good health (not recorded which). The CDR3 DNA is TGTGCCAGCAGCTTAGGGGGAATAGCGGGAGGCCAGAATGAGCAGTTCTTC. Its protein is CASSLGGIAGGQNEQFF.